This note documents a single T cell receptor (beta chain) sequence. The data were obtained in a study of memory CD4+ T cells and cytomegalovirus serostatus. Study as a whole: Healthy Belgian adult donors included nine or ten CMV-positive and more than 20 CMV-negative people.

In the authors' methods: Out-of-frame sequences were removed, leaving 2,204,828 distinct TCRbeta sequences. The assay was immunoSEQ multiplex PCR, and TCRdb's table has in-frame clones only and misses some. That table supplies the V and J calls and clone size; D and trimming were determined from the DNA. In the table there are about 67,000 clones, about 76% of which are singletons. This CDR3 comprises 13 residues. V lost 4 bases to trimming and J lost 4 bases; unmatched junction nucleotides: 4. Germline loops: CDR1 SGHTS, CDR2 YDEGEE. The sort gate was single viable CD3+CD4+CD8-CD45RO+ cells for memory CD4+ T cells.

This TCR was sampled from an adult in good health and CMV-seropositive. The J gene is TRBJ1-2, the V gene TRBV5-8; 7 positions agree with TRBD1. The sample consisted of memory CD4+ T cells from blood. DNA of the CDR3: TGTGCCAGCAGCCTGGGACAGATCTATGGCTACACCTTC. Encoded protein: CASSLGQIYGYTF.